A selection of T cell receptor beta chains follows, all from one sample in a study of shared clonotypes between healthy human individuals. Here immunoSEQ multiplex PCR was the method, and the copy in TCRdb shows in-frame clones only, minus some. Of 980,000 or so clones listed, around three quarters are singletons. Sequenced material: memory CD4+ T cells sorted from blood. The receptors here all came from a man younger than 30 in good health. Each CDR3 is given with its conserved first and last residue. Each record gives: J gene, V gene, D gene, clone size, CDR3 protein, CDR3 DNA. A D gene is named only where the DNA matches it firmly. Where a row states a size, it is once, few, many or the class of an expanded clone; other rows omit it.

TRBJ1-2,TRBV10-3,TRBD1,once,CAITMDRAGGYAF,TGTGCCATCACCATGGACAGGGCTGGTGGCTACGCCTTC
TRBJ1-1,TRBV29-1,NA,few,CSAREGARTEAFF,TGCAGCGCCCGGGAGGGAGCCCGCACTGAAGCTTTCTTT
TRBJ2-5,TRBV5-4,TRBD1,few,CASRRDREGETQYF,TGTGCCAGCAGGAGAGACAGGGAAGGAGAGACCCAGTACTTC
TRBJ2-7,TRBV23-1,NA,NA,CASSPQDGGGYEQYF,TGCGCCAGCAGTCCACAGGACGGGGGAGGATACGAGCAGTACTTC
TRBJ1-6,TRBV28,NA,NA,CASSFQGANSPLHF,TGTGCCAGCAGTTTCCAAGGGGCCAATTCACCCCTCCACTTT
TRBJ2-3,TRBV7-9,TRBD2,NA,CASSSLIAGGIGTDTQYF,TGTGCCAGCAGCTCCCTAATAGCGGGAGGGATTGGCACAGATACGCAGTATTTT
TRBJ1-1,TRBV11-2,NA,NA,CASSLAPGASTEAFF,TGTGCCAGCAGCTTAGCGCCAGGGGCAAGTACTGAAGCTTTCTTT
TRBJ1-3,TRBV2,NA,NA,CASSNSRPSGNTIYF,TGTGCCAGCAGCAACAGCAGACCCTCTGGAAACACCATATATTTT
TRBJ2-1,TRBV19,TRBD2,NA,CASSFGLADEQFF,TGTGCCAGTAGTTTCGGACTAGCAGATGAGCAGTTCTTC
TRBJ1-5,TRBV9,NA,once,CASSQGLNQPQHF,TGTGCCAGCTCTCAGGGGCTGAATCAGCCCCAGCATTTT
TRBJ2-5,TRBV5-1,NA,NA,CASSSSMETQYF,TGCGCCAGCAGCTCCTCCATGGAGACCCAGTACTTC
TRBJ2-1,TRBV4-1,NA,NA,CASSKSGTYNEQFF,TGCGCCAGCAGTAAAAGCGGAACCTACAATGAGCAGTTCTTC
TRBJ1-4,TRBV2,TRBD1,few,CASSGQGGEKLFF,TGTGCCAGCAGTGGGCAGGGGGGTGAAAAACTGTTTTTT
TRBJ2-2,TRBV7-9,TRBD2,NA,CASSLSGGGNTGELFF,TGTGCCAGCAGCTTGTCAGGCGGGGGTAACACCGGGGAGCTGTTTTTT
TRBJ1-1,TRBV2,NA,NA,CAEGGLSGAFF,TGTGCCGAGGGGGGGCTGTCCGGAGCTTTCTTT
TRBJ1-1,TRBV2,TRBD1,NA,CASRSGQGPTEAFF,TGTGCCAGCAGATCGGGACAGGGGCCCACTGAAGCTTTCTTT
TRBJ2-7,TRBV11-2,TRBD2,NA,CASSPRRGSSYEQYF,TGTGCCAGCAGCCCCAGGCGGGGGAGCTCCTACGAGCAGTACTTC
TRBJ2-3,TRBV2,NA,NA,CASNGRPTDTQYF,TGTGCCAGCAATGGGCGCCCGACAGATACGCAGTATTTT
TRBJ2-7,TRBV10-3,NA,few,CAISELDYPYEQYF,TGTGCCATCAGTGAACTGGACTACCCCTACGAGCAGTACTTC
TRBJ1-1,TRBV18,NA,NA,CASSPDRSEAFF,TGTGCCAGCTCACCTGACAGGTCTGAAGCTTTCTTT
TRBJ1-1,TRBV6-5,TRBD1,NA,CASSTTTGGGTEAFF,TGTGCCAGCAGTACCACCACAGGGGGAGGCACTGAAGCTTTCTTT
TRBJ1-3,TRBV2,NA,NA,CASTEDGNTIYF,TGTGCCAGCACCGAAGATGGAAACACCATATATTTT
TRBJ2-5,TRBV6-1,TRBD2,few,CASSRDGGAGETQYF,TGTGCCAGCAGTCGCGACGGGGGGGCCGGCGAGACCCAGTACTTC
TRBJ2-1,TRBV4-1,TRBD1,NA,CASSRTLGGQETHNEQFF,TGCGCCAGCAGCCGCACCTTGGGGGGACAGGAAACCCACAATGAGCAGTTCTTC
TRBJ2-5,TRBV6-5,NA,NA,CASSYSFRRETQYF,TGTGCCAGCAGTTACTCGTTTCGCCGGGAGACCCAGTACTTC
TRBJ2-5,TRBV7-2,NA,NA,CASSFRDAERTQYF,TGTGCCAGCAGCTTCCGGGACGCTGAAAGAACCCAGTACTTC
TRBJ1-6,TRBV2,TRBD1,NA,CASSGQGGYNSPLHF,TGTGCCAGCAGTGGACAGGGGGGGTATAATTCACCCCTCCACTTT
TRBJ1-5,TRBV7-2,NA,few,CASSTGSGLSNQPQHF,TGTGCCAGCAGCACGGGGAGCGGGTTAAGCAATCAGCCCCAGCATTTT
TRBJ1-2,TRBV11-2,NA,NA,CASSSNGGEGYTF,TGTGCCAGCAGCTCTAATGGAGGGGAGGGCTACACCTTC
TRBJ1-6,TRBV30,NA,NA,CAWSGEFNSPLHF,TGTGCCTGGAGTGGGGAGTTTAATTCACCCCTCCACTTT
TRBJ2-5,TRBV10-3,TRBD1,NA,CATLQGAGGSETQYF,TGTGCCACCTTGCAGGGGGCTGGTGGATCAGAGACCCAGTACTTC
TRBJ2-2,TRBV18,NA,once,CASSPSQASNTGELFF,TGTGCCAGCTCCCCTTCTCAGGCCTCGAACACCGGGGAGCTGTTTTTT
TRBJ2-7,TRBV27,NA,NA,CASSPGFSYEQYF,TGTGCCAGCAGCCCGGGGTTCTCCTACGAGCAGTACTTC
TRBJ2-1,TRBV6-6,NA,NA,CASSNQQGNYNEQFF,TGTGCCAGCAGTAACCAACAGGGAAATTACAATGAGCAGTTCTTC
TRBJ2-2,TRBV9,NA,NA,CASSVGWGNTGELFF,TGTGCCAGCAGCGTAGGGTGGGGGAACACCGGGGAGCTGTTTTTT
TRBJ1-5,TRBV6-1,NA,NA,CASSPGMANQPQHF,TGTGCCAGCAGCCCCGGGATGGCCAATCAGCCCCAGCATTTT
TRBJ1-4,TRBV25-1,NA,NA,CASSDQKPGGGEKLFF,TGTGCCAGCAGTGATCAAAAGCCGGGGGGCGGTGAAAAACTGTTTTTT
TRBJ2-7,TRBV30,NA,NA,CAWSLSRSEQYF,TGTGCCTGGAGTCTTTCCAGGAGCGAGCAGTACTTC
TRBJ2-1,TRBV29-1,NA,NA,CSVEDLGNEQFF,TGCAGCGTTGAAGATTTGGGAAATGAGCAGTTCTTC
TRBJ1-2,TRBV6-6,TRBD1,NA,CASRPGQVYGYTF,TGTGCCAGCAGGCCGGGACAGGTCTATGGCTACACCTTC
TRBJ1-2,TRBV6-1,NA,NA,CASSEYPFGYTF,TGTGCCAGCAGTGAATACCCTTTCGGCTACACCTTC
TRBJ2-1,TRBV5-1,TRBD2,NA,CASSLGLAGVYEQFF,TGCGCCAGCAGCCTAGGACTAGCGGGAGTCTATGAGCAGTTCTTC